The clone carrying this T cell receptor beta chain came up many times. Its antigen is unidentified. Healthy Caucasians supplied all donations. This CDR3 has 16 residues. V was shortened by 5 bases and J by 4 bases, with 20 bases between the two germline ends. CDR1 and CDR2 (germline): LGHDT, YNNKEL (reference sequence). This entry comes from a study of identical twins. Study-wide results and caveats: Beta out-of-frame sequences showed weaker excess twin sharing. The same donors were not followed; conclusions instead depended on cross-sectional statistical analysis. Abundant beta clonotypes from cord blood had fewer insertions, unlike memory repertoires, which showed none.

TCRdb reprocessed the 5' RACE reads with MiXCR, giving one entry per CDR3 protein. The sample has 120,000 to 150,000 distinct CDR3 sequences; around 3.4% are singletons. This chain links TRBV3-1 with TRBJ2-5; either TRBD1 or TRBD2 may supply D (5 bases each). This TCR was recovered from a man aged 18 to 30 in good health. Specimen: memory T cells sorted from blood. The CDR3 loop reads CASSKRGPMGRETQYF. The CDR3 DNA follows: TGTGCCAGCAGCAAAAGGGGACCAATGGGACGAGAGACCCAGTACTTC.